This T cell receptor (beta chain) came from a study of T cells in Graves' hyperthyroidism and ophthalmopathy. General observations from the study: The model made its ophthalmopathy prediction, and onset followed a median approximately 6 months later.

This CDR3 is 14 amino acids long. Germline CDR1 is MNHEY and CDR2 is SMNVEV (reference sequence). Trimming cost V 2 bases and J 6 bases, with 14 bases left between them. There were TCR beta CDR3 regions amplified from RNA transcripts. HTBI primers were the set used in a first-round RT-PCR of the TCR CDR3. TCRdb redid the calling of the multiplex PCR reads with MiXCR, one entry per CDR3 protein. Of nearly 600,000 distinct CDR3 sequences listed, roughly 13% are singletons. This clonotype was counted at least ten times. Antigen specificity is unknown. Patients aged 18 to 65 had newly diagnosed hyperthyroidism of under 2 months' duration. Researchers barred patients who had uncontrolled infection, other autoimmune disease, pregnancy or lactation. The PBMCs were taken from 10 ml of fresh peripheral blood.

The sequence was collected from a woman between 25 and 40 years old with Graves' hyperthyroidism that later progressed to Graves' ophthalmopathy. Sequenced input: blood. The V and J genes are TRBV27 and TRBJ2-7; the D is unclear. Here the CDR3 DNA reads TGTGCCAGCAGTTTAGGGCAGGCCGACGGCGAGCAGTACTTC. As protein: CASSLGQADGEQYF.